The clone carrying this T cell receptor (beta chain) was observed a few times. The data were taken from a study of high-grade serous ovarian cancer treatment subgroups. The J segment lost 3 bases and the V segment lost 5 bases, leaving 5 bases of the junction unmatched. The CDR3 totals 14 residues. CDR1 SGHTA and CDR2 FQGNSA come from the germline V gene. Tumor tissue was taken before any definitive surgery or chemotherapy was given. The repertoire was sequenced with immunoSEQ multiplex PCR; TCRdb's copy has only in-frame clones and lacks some. The sample has about 6,600 clones, roughly 78% seen once.

This rearrangement joins TRBV7-2 to TRBJ2-5; 8 bases are a match to TRBD2. Sample: tumor tissue. This TCR derives from a human donor with high-grade serous ovarian cancer. This chain's CDR3 is CASSPRRGEETQYF. The CDR3 DNA sequence: TGTGCCAGCAGCCCGCGGCGGGGGGAAGAGACCCAGTACTTC.